This T cell receptor beta chain was recovered during a study of glioma-infiltrating T cells. Study observations and caveats: Gliomas, especially low-grade, showed above-expected tissue-blood divergence; non-neoplastic patients showed below.

Remarks on this clonotype: Its antigen is unidentified.

Using RNA template, CDR3s of TCR alpha and beta were amplified with iRepertoire arm-PCR. MiXCR, run by TCRdb on the multiplex PCR reads, gives a single entry per CDR3 protein. The sample includes more than 85,000 distinct CDR3 sequences, less than 30% seen only once; the top ten take around a third. The CDR3 has 19 amino acids. Germline lookup yields CDR1 LGHNA and CDR2 YNFKEQ. V lost 4 bases and J lost 4, with 28 bases in between. Sequencing used glioma tissue, nonneoplastic brain tissue, or PBMCs (not recorded which). The chain is built from TRBV4-2 and TRBJ1-2; possible D gene TRBD1, 6 bases. The sequence came from a human donor with low-grade glioma or glioblastoma, undergoing nonglioma brain surgery, or in good health (not recorded which). CDR3 DNA sequence: TGTGCCAGCAGCCCCGGGGGCTCGGGTGCAGGGAAGGCGCTCTATGGCTACACCTTC. As protein: CASSPGGSGAGKALYGYTF.